The 13 T cell receptor beta chains below were found in one sample sequenced in a study of PD-1 blockade in classical Hodgkin lymphoma (TCRdb year 2020). The sample's time point label, in plain terms: cycle 4 day 1 (C4D1), after 6 weeks of nivolumab. All trial patients had relapsed after autologous stem cell transplantation, with cohorts A, B and C differing in prior brentuximab vedotin exposure. Using a Miltenyi CD4+ T cell isolation kit, CD4+ T cells were purified from thawed PBMCs through magnetic negative selection. Library method: the immunoSEQ multiplex PCR assay. The table comes from immuneACCESS by way of TCRdb, which keeps in-frame sequences with V and J called. Part of the clones is missing from these tables; in studies checked, under half for an unresolved V gene and the rest for unknown reasons. The table for this sample lists about 27,000 clones; around 85% of them were counted only once. Jointly, the top ten make up around 2.4% of the sample.

Sequencing was performed on CD4+ T cells from blood, taken before the fourth cycle of nivolumab. These receptors originate from a human donor with classical Hodgkin lymphoma.

The chain is built from TRBV1 and TRBJ1-5. TRBV1 is an annotated pseudogene. The CDR3 contains 17 residues. The CDR3 spells CTSSPTLKRLSNQPQHF. The CDR3, as DNA: TGCACCAGCAGCCCCACCCTCAAGCGGCTCAGCAATCAGCCCCAGCATTTT.

This chain uses TRBV2 with TRBJ1-2; the match to TRBD1 covers 10 bases. The CDR3 spans 14 residues. Trimming took 10 bases from V and 7 from J; bases not matched to a gene: 12. Germline V lookup: CDR1 SNHLY, CDR2 FYNNEI. CDR3 coding DNA: TGTGCCACCGAGAGAGGGACAGGGGTATCTGGCTACACCTTC. Protein: CATERGTGVSGYTF.

This chain uses TRBV10-1 with TRBJ2-3; either TRBD1 or TRBD2 may fit D (6 bases each). Trimming stripped 0 bases from V and 1 base from J, with 11 bases between. Per germline, CDR1 WNHNN and CDR2 SYGVQD (reference sequence). The CDR3 has 16 residues. CDR3 region: CASSESSGAGTDTQYF. CDR3 bases: TGCGCCAGCAGTGAGTCGTCGGGGGCTGGCACAGATACGCAGTATTTT.

The CDR3 loop is CASSLDKGVSYNEQFF. The CDR3 coding sequence is TGTGCCAGCAGCTTGGACAAGGGAGTCTCCTACAATGAGCAGTTCTTC. J is TRBJ2-1 and V is TRBV5-4; a weak D match, TRBD2 (5 bases). Trimming removed 0 bases at V and 0 bases at J, with 10 bases between. CDR3 length: 16 amino acids. Germline CDR1 is SGHNT and CDR2 is YYREEE (reference sequence).

The gene calls are TRBV5-4 and TRBJ2-7; 8 positions match TRBD2. The CDR3 is made up of 15 amino acids. V lost 4 bases to trimming and J lost 3 bases; unmatched junction nucleotides: 9. The germline V gene encodes CDR1 SGHNT and CDR2 YYREEE (reference sequence). CDR3 in amino acids: CASSLAGGNFYEQYF. In nucleotides, the CDR3 is TGTGCCAGCAGCCTAGCGGGTGGGAATTTCTACGAGCAGTACTTC.

This sequence joins TRBV5-1 and TRBJ2-2; possibly TRBD1 or TRBD2 for D (5 bases each). Germline V gene sequence: CDR1 SGHRS, CDR2 YFSETQ. V was trimmed by 4 bases and J by 8 bases, leaving 18 bases between them. This CDR3 is built from 15 residues. CDR3 coding DNA: TGCGCCAGCAGCGCAGCCACCGGGGCCCCGGGGGAGCTGTTTTTT. As protein: CASSAATGAPGELFF.

This rearrangement joins TRBV20-1 to TRBJ2-3, with D unresolved. The V gene lost 3 bases and the J gene lost 2 bases, with 0 bases spanning the gap. Germline V CDR1 and CDR2: DFQATT, SNEGSKA (reference sequence). This CDR3 has 10 residues. Written as DNA, the CDR3 is TGCAGTGCTAGCACAGATACGCAGTATTTT. Protein sequence: CSASTDTQYF.

This sequence joins TRBV28 and TRBJ1-5; tentatively, D is TRBD1 (5 bases). CDR3 length: 16 residues. Germline V gene data show CDR1 as MDHEN and CDR2 as SYDVKM. V was clipped by 5 bases and J by 6 bases, with 20 bases between them. CDR3 coding DNA: TGTGCCAGCAGTGAACAGGTGGGGCAGAAAGGTCAGCCCCAGCATTTT. This encodes CASSEQVGQKGQPQHF.

A single count supports this clone. CDR3 in DNA: TGTGCCAGCAGTTCCTCCCGGACTAACTATGGCTACACCTTC. The encoded protein is CASSSSRTNYGYTF. This chain connects TRBV27 to TRBJ1-2, with no clear D. The germline V gene encodes CDR1 MNHEY and CDR2 SMNVEV (reference sequence). Trimming cost V 4 bases and J 0 bases, with 9 bases left between them. The CDR3 is 14 residues long.

The CDR3, as DNA: TGTGCCAGCAGCAATGGGATATCCTATGGCTACACCTTC. It is translated as CASSNGISYGYTF. The rearrangement links TRBV13 to TRBJ1-2; no definite D call. The germline V and J ends were trimmed by 5 bases and 4 bases, with 11 bases remaining between them. From germline, CDR1 is PRHDT and CDR2 FYEKMQ (reference sequence). The CDR3 is 13 residues long. The entire variable domain, with the rest obtained from reference TRBV13 and TRBJ1-2, is as follows: AAGVIQSPRHLIKEKRETATLKCYPIPRHDTVYWYQQGPGQDPQFLISFYEKMQSDKGSIPDRFSAQQFSDYHSELNMSSLELGDSALYFCASSNGISYGYTFGSGTRLTVV.

V gene TRBV29-1 combines with J gene TRBJ2-1; TRBD2 matches 10 bases. The CDR3 length is 15 residues. J lost 9 bases, V lost 1 base, and 9 bases had no gene match. Germline assignment: CDR1 SQVTM and CDR2 ANQGSEA. The CDR3: CSVEGVAGGTGEQFF. The CDR3 nucleotides are TGCAGCGTTGAAGGAGTAGCGGGAGGCACGGGTGAGCAGTTCTTC.

There are a few counts of this clone. CDR3 sequence reads: CASSPPSAGGGNEQFF. CDR3 nucleotides: TGTGCCAGCAGCCCTCCCTCAGCGGGAGGTGGCAATGAGCAGTTCTTC. This rearrangement joins TRBV5-4 to TRBJ2-1; TRBD2 aligns across 9 bases. This CDR3 has 16 amino acids. After removal of 4 bases from V and 6 bases from J, the junction contained 11 bases not matched to a gene. Looked up from germline, CDR1 is SGHNT and CDR2 is YYREEE (reference sequence).

J is TRBJ2-3 and V is TRBV30, with D unresolved. The V gene's germline CDR1 is GTSNPN and CDR2 SVGIG (reference sequence). V was clipped by 0 bases and J by 8 bases, with 12 bases between them. The CDR3 runs to 13 residues. CDR3 bases: TGTGCCTGGAGTGTACTGACGGAAGGTACGCAGTATTTT. Protein sequence: CAWSVLTEGTQYF.